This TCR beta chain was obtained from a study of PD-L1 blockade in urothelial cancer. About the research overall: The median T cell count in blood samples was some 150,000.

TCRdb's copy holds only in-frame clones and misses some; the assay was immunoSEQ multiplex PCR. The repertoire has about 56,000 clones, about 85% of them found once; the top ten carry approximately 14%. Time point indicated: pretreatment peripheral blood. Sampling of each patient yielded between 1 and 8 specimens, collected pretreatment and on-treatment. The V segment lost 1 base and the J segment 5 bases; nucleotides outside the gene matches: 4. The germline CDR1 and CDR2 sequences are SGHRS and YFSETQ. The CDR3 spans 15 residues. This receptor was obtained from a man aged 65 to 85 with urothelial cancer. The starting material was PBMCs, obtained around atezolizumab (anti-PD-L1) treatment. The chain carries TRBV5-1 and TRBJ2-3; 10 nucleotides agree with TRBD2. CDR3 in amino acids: CASSLLLAGKDTQYF. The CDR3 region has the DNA TGCGCCAGCAGCTTGTTACTAGCGGGAAAAGATACGCAGTATTTT. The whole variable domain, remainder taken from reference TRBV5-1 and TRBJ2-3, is KAGVTQTPRYLIKTRGQQVTLSCSPISGHRSVSWYQQTPGQGLQFLFEYFSETQRNKGNFPGRFSGRQFSNSRSEMNVSTLELGDSALYLCASSLLLAGKDTQYFGPGTRLTVL.